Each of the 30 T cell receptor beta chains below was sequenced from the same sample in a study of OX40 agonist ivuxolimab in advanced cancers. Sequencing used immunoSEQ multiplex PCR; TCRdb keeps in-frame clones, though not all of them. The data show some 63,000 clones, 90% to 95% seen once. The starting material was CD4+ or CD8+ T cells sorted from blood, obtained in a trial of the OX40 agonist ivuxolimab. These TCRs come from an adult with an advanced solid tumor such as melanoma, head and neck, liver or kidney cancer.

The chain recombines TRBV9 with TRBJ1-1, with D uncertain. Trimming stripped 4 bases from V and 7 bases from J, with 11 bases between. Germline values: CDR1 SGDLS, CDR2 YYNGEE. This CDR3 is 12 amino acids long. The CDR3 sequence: CASSSSALEAFF. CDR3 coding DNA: TGTGCCAGCAGCTCGTCGGCCCTTGAAGCTTTCTTT.

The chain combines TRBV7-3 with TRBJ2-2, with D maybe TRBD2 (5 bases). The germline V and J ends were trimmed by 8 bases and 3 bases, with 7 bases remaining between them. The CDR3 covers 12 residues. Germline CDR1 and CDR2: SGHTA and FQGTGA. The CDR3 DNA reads TGTGCCAGCGGAGGAGACACCGGGGAGCTGTTTTTT. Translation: CASGGDTGELFF.

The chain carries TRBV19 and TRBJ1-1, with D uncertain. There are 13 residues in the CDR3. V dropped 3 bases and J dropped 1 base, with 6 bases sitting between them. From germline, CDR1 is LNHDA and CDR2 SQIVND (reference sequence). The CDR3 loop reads CASSISGNTEAFF. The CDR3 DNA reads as TGTGCCAGTAGTATCTCGGGGAACACTGAAGCTTTCTTT. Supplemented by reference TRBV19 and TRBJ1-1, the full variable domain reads DGGITQSPKYLFRKEGQNVTLSCEQNLNHDAMYWYRQDPGQGLRLIYYSQIVNDFQKGDIAEGYSVSREKKESFPLTVTSAQKNPTAFYLCASSISGNTEAFFGQGTRLTVV.

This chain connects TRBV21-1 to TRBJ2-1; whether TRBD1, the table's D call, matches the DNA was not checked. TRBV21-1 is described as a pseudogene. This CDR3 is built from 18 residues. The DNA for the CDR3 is TGTGCCAGCAGCAAATCAAGGGACAGGGGGGACCGGTGCCATGAGCAGTTCTTC. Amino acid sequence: CASSKSRDRGDRCHEQFF.

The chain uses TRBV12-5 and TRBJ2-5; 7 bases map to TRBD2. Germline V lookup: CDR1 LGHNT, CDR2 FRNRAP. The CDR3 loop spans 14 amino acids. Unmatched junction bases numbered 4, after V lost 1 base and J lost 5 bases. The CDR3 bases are TGTGCTAGTGGTTTGGAAGCGGGGACGGAGACCCAGTACTTC. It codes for CASGLEAGTETQYF. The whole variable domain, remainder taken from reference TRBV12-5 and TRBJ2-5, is DARVTQTPRHKVTEMGQEVTMRCQPILGHNTVFWYRQTMMQGLELLAYFRNRAPLDDSGMPKDRFSAEMPDATLATLKIQPSEPRDSAVYFCASGLEAGTETQYFGPGTRLLVL.

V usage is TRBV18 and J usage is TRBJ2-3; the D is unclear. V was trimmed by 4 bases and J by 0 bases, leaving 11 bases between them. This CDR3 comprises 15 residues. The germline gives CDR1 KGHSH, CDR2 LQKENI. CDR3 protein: CASSLQDHSTDTQYF. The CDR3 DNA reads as TGTGCCAGCTCACTCCAGGACCATAGCACAGATACGCAGTATTTT.

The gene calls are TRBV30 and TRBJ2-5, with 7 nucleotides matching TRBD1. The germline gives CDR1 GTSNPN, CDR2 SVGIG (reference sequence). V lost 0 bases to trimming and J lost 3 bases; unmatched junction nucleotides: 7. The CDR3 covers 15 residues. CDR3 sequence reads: CAWSVDTDREETQYF. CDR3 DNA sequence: TGTGCCTGGAGTGTGGACACTGACAGGGAAGAGACCCAGTACTTC.

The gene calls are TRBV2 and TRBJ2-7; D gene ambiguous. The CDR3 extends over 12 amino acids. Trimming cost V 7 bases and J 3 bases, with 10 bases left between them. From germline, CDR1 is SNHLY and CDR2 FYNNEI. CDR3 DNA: TGTGCCAGCATCAGTGCCTTCTACGAGCAGTACTTC. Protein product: CASISAFYEQYF.

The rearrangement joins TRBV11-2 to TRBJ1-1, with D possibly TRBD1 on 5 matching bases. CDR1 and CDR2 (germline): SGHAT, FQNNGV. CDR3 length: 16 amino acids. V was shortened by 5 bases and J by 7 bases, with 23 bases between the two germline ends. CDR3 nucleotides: TGTGCCAGCAGCGTGCCCTTAAATCGGGGACGGGGTGAAGCTTTCTTT. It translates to CASSVPLNRGRGEAFF.

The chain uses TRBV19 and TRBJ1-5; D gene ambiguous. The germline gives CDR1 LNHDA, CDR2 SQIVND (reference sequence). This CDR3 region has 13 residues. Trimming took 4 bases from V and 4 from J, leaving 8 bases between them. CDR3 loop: CASSTPVNQPQHF. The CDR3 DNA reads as TGTGCCAGTAGTACCCCTGTAAATCAGCCCCAGCATTTT.

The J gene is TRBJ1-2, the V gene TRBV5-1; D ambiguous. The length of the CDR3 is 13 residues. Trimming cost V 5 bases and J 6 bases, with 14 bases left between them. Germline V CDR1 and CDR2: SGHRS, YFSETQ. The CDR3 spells CASRSRDLDGYTF. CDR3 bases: TGCGCCAGCAGAAGTCGGGATCTGGATGGCTACACCTTC.

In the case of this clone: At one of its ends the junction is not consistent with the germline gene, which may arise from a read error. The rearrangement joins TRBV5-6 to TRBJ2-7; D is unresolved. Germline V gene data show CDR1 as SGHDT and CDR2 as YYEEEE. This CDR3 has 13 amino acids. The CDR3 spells CASSLFRFYKQYF. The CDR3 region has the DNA TGTGCCAGCAGCTTGTTCAGGTTCTACAAGCAGTACTTC.

Written as DNA, the CDR3 is TGCGCCAGCAGCCCGGACCCGGGGATAAACACCGGGGAGCTGTTTTTT. This encodes CASSPDPGINTGELFF. The chain uses TRBV4-1 and TRBJ2-2; a weak D match, TRBD2 (5 bases). Germline assignment: CDR1 MGHRA and CDR2 YSYEKL. The CDR3 totals 16 residues. V was clipped by 4 bases and J by 2 bases, with 14 bases between them.

The CDR3 coding sequence is TGTGCCAGCAGCGATTACCAGGGGTCGGAGCAGTTCTTC. Its protein product is CASSDYQGSEQFF. The genes are TRBV9 and TRBJ2-1; a possible D gene is TRBD1 (6 bases). The V and J ends lost 3 bases and 10 bases respectively, with 14 bases between them. Germline lookup yields CDR1 SGDLS and CDR2 YYNGEE. The CDR3 length is 13 residues.

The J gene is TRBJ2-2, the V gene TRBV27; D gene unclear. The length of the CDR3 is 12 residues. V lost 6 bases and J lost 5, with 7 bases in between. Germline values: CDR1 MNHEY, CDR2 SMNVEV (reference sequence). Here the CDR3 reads CASSTGTGELFF. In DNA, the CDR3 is TGTGCCAGCAGCACCGGGACCGGGGAGCTGTTTTTT.

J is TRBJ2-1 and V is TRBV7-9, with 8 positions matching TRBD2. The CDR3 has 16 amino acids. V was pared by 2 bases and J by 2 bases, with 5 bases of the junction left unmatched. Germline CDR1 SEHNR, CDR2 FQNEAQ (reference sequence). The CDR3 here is CASSLLGSGAYNEQFF. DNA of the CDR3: TGTGCCAGCAGCTTATTAGGTAGCGGGGCCTACAATGAGCAGTTCTTC.

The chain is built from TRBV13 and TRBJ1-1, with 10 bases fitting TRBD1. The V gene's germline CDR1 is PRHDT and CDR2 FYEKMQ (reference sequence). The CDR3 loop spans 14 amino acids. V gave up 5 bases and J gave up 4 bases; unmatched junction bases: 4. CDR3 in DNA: TGTGCCAGCAGCACGACAGGGGGCGGCACTGAAGCTTTCTTT. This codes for CASSTTGGGTEAFF. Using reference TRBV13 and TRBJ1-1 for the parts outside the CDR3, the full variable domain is AAGVIQSPRHLIKEKRETATLKCYPIPRHDTVYWYQQGPGQDPQFLISFYEKMQSDKGSIPDRFSAQQFSDYHSELNMSSLELGDSALYFCASSTTGGGTEAFFGQGTRLTVV.

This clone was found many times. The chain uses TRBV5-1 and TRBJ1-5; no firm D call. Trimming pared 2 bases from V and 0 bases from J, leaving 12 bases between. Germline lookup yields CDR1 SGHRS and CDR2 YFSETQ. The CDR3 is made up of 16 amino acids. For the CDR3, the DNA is TGCGCCAGCAGCTTAACCAAAGATTATAGCAATCAGCCCCAGCATTTT. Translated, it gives CASSLTKDYSNQPQHF.

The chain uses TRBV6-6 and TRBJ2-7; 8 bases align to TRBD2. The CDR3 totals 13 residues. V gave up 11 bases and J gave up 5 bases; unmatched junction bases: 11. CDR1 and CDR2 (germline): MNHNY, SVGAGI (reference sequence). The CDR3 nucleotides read TGTGCCGCCCGCCCGGGGGGGGCTCACGAGCAGTACTTC. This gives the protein CAARPGGAHEQYF.

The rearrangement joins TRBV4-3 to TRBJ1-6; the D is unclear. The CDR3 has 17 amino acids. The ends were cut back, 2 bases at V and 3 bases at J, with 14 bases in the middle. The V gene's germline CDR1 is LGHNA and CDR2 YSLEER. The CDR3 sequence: CASSQNGGRVYNSPLHF. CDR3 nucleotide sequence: TGCGCCAGCAGCCAAAATGGAGGACGGGTCTATAATTCACCCCTCCACTTT.

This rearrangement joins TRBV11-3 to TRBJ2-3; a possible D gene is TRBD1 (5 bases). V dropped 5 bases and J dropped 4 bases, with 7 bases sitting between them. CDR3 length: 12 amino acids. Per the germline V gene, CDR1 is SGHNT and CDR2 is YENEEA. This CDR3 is CASSTGADTQYF. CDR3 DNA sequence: TGTGCCAGCAGCACAGGCGCAGATACGCAGTATTTT. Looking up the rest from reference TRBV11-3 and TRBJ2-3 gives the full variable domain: EAGVVQSPRYKIIEKKQPVAFWCNPISGHNTLYWYLQNLGQGPELLIRYENEEAVDDSQLPKDRFSAERLKGVDSTLKIQPAELGDSAVYLCASSTGADTQYFGPGTRLTVL.

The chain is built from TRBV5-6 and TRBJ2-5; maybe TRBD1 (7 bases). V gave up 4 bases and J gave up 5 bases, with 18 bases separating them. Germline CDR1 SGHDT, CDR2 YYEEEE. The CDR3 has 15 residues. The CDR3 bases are TGTGCCAGCAGCCCGGAGGGGGCTAGCCTGGAGACCCAGTACTTC. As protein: CASSPEGASLETQYF.

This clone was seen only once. The CDR3 loop is CASSLAPGWGETQYF. The CDR3 nucleotides read TGTGCCAGCAGCTTAGCCCCAGGATGGGGGGAGACCCAGTACTTC. The V gene is TRBV11-2, the J gene TRBJ2-5; D is perhaps TRBD1 or TRBD2 (5 bases each). V was trimmed by 1 base and J by 5 bases, leaving 14 bases between them. This CDR3 is 15 amino acids long. From germline, CDR1 is SGHAT and CDR2 FQNNGV.

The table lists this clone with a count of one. The CDR3 coding sequence is TGTGCCAGCAGCTTGGGGGACCAGCCCCAGCATTTT. Protein sequence: CASSLGDQPQHF. The chain couples TRBV5-6 to TRBJ1-5; possible D gene TRBD1, 5 bases. The CDR3 runs to 12 residues. Trimming removed 0 bases at V and 7 bases at J, with 5 bases between. The germline gives CDR1 SGHDT, CDR2 YYEEEE.

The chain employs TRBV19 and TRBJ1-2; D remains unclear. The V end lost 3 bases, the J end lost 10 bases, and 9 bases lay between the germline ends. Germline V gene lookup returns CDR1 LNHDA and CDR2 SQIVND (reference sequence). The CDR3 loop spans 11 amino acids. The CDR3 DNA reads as TGTGCCAGTAGTATGGGCCAGATCTACACCTTC. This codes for CASSMGQIYTF.

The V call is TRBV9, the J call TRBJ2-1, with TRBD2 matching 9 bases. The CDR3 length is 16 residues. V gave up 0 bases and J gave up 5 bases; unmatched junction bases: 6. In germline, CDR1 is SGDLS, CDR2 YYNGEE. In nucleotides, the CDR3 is TGTGCCAGCAGCGTAGAGGCGGGAGGGCTTAACAATGAGCAGTTCTTC. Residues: CASSVEAGGLNNEQFF. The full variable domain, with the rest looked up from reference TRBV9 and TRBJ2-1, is DSGVTQTPKHLITATGQRVTLRCSPRSGDLSVYWYQQSLDQGLQFLIQYYNGEERAKGNILERFSAQQFPDLHSELNLSSLELGDSALYFCASSVEAGGLNNEQFFGPGTRLTVL.

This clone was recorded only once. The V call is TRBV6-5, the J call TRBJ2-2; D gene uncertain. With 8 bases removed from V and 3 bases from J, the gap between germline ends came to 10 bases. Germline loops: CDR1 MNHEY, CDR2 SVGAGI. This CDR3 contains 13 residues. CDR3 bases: TGTGCCAGCTTGGGATCGGACACCGGGGAGCTGTTTTTT. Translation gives CASLGSDTGELFF.

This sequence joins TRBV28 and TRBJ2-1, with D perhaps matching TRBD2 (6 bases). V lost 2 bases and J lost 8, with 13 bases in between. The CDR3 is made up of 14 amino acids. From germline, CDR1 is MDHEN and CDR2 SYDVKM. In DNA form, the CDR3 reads TGTGCCAGCAGTTTACCCGATAGCGGCGATGAGCAGTTCTTC. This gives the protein CASSLPDSGDEQFF.

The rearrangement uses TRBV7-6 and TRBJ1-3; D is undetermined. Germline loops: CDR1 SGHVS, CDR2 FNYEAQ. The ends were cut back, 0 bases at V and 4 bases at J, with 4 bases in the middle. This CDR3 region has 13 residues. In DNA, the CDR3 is TGTGCCAGCAGCTTAGCTAGGGGAAACACCATATATTTT. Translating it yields CASSLARGNTIYF.

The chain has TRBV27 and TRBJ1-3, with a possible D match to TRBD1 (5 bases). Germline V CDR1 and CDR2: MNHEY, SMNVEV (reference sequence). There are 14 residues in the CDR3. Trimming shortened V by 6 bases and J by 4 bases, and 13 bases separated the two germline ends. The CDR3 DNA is TGTGCCAGCAGGGGCGGGGGTCCCGGAAACACCATATATTTT. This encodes CASRGGGPGNTIYF.